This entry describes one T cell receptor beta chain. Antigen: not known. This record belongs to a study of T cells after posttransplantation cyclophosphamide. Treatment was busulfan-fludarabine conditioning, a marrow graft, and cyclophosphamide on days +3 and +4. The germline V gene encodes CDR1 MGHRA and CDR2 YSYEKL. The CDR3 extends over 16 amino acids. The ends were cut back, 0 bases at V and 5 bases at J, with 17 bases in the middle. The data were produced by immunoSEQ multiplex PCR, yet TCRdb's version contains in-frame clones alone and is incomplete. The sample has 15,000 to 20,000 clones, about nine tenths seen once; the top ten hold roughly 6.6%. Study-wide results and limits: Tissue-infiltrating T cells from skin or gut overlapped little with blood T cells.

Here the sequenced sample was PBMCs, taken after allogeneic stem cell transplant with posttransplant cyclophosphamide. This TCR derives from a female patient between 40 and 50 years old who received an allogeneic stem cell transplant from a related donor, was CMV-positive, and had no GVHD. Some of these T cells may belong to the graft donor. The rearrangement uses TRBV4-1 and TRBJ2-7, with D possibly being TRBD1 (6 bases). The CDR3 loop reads CASSQDLTGLGNEQYF. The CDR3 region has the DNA TGCGCCAGCAGCCAAGATCTCACAGGGCTTGGGAACGAGCAGTACTTC.